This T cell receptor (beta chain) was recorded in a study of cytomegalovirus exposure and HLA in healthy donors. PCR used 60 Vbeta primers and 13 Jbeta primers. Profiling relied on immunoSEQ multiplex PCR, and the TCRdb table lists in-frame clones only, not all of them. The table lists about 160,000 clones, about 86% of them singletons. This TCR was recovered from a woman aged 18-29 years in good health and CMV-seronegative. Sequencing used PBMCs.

CDR3 residues: CASSPTGTPGNTIYF. The CDR3 region has the DNA TGCGCCAGCAGTCCGACAGGTACCCCTGGAAACACCATATATTTT. The chain employs TRBV5-1 and TRBJ1-3; possibly TRBD1 for D (6 bases). CDR3 size: 15 residues. Trimming pared 5 bases from V and 2 bases from J, leaving 14 bases between. Germline V gene lookup returns CDR1 SGHRS and CDR2 YFSETQ.